What follows are 17 T cell receptor beta chains derived from one specimen sequenced in a study of monozygotic twins with inflammatory bowel disease. TCRdb derives one entry per CDR3 protein from the 5' RACE reads, leaving out DNA. The sample's table shows around 200,000 distinct CDR3 sequences. Sequenced: blood. The receptors shown here come from a human donor with ulcerative colitis or Crohn's disease, or a healthy co-twin of an affected twin (not recorded which).

The chain employs TRBV6-1 and TRBJ2-7; without DNA, the TCRdb call of TRBD1 cannot be checked. Germline V gene lookup returns CDR1 MNHNS and CDR2 SASEGT. The CDR3 consists of 17 residues. The CDR3 reads CASSRPATQPLSYEQYF.

The chain joins TRBV15 to TRBJ2-1; TCRdb designates TRBD1, a call that cannot be tested without DNA. CDR3 size: 16 residues. The germline gives CDR1 LNHNV, CDR2 YYDKDF (reference sequence). The CDR3 reads CATSRRQPMTIGEQFF.

V usage is TRBV14 and J usage is TRBJ2-7. Germline loops: CDR1 SGHDN, CDR2 FVKESK. The CDR3 consists of 12 residues. Here the CDR3 reads CASSQSVYEQYF.

The chain has TRBV6-1 and TRBJ2-2. Germline V CDR1 and CDR2: MNHNS, SASEGT. The CDR3 contains 14 residues. CDR3 in amino acids: CASSHLAVTGELFF.

J is TRBJ2-1 and V is TRBV11-3; absent DNA, TCRdb's TRBD1 call cannot be checked. The V gene's germline CDR1 is SGHNT and CDR2 YENEEA. There are 18 residues in the CDR3. The CDR3 spells CASSLEQGGTKVTNEQFF.

Here the CDR3 reads CASSEFGSLYGYTF. The V call is TRBV6-1, the J call TRBJ1-2. The CDR3 extends over 14 amino acids. CDR1 and CDR2 (germline): MNHNS, SASEGT.

J is TRBJ1-2 and V is TRBV6-5; TCRdb selects TRBD1, and the lack of DNA leaves this call unchecked. This CDR3 comprises 16 residues. Per germline, CDR1 MNHEY and CDR2 SVGAGI. The chain's CDR3 is CATLDKKRGQSSGYTF.

This rearrangement joins TRBV5-1 to TRBJ2-1; with no DNA, the TCRdb D assignment of TRBD1 cannot be verified. This CDR3 is 12 amino acids long. Germline lookup yields CDR1 SGHRS and CDR2 YFSETQ. The CDR3: CASSLGGYEQFF. The full variable domain, rest sourced from reference TRBV5-1 and TRBJ2-1, is KAGVTQTPRYLIKTRGQQVTLSCSPISGHRSVSWYQQTPGQGLQFLFEYFSETQRNKGNFPGRFSGRQFSNSRSEMNVSTLELGDSALYLCASSLGGYEQFFGPGTRLTVL.

V and J are TRBV12-3 or TRBV12-4 and TRBJ1-5; TCRdb proposes TRBD1, but this gene call is untestable without DNA. There are 13 residues in the CDR3. The CDR3 loop is CASKSGVGQPQHF.

This sequence joins TRBV6-2 or TRBV6-3 and TRBJ2-7; TCRdb's D call of TRBD2 is untestable without DNA. In germline, CDR1 is MNHEY, CDR2 SVGEGT. This CDR3 is 15 amino acids long. This CDR3 is CASSYVTSAYNEQYF.

The rearrangement joins TRBV7-2 to TRBJ2-1. The CDR3 contains 14 residues. CDR1 and CDR2 (germline): SGHTA, FQGNSA. CDR3 amino acids: CASSLWLPYNEQFF.

The rearrangement uses TRBV20-1 and TRBJ2-2. The germline V gene has CDR1 DFQATT and CDR2 SNEGSKA (reference sequence). CDR3 size: 15 residues. The CDR3 loop reads CSARGRFFRAGELFF.

The chain is built from TRBV18 and TRBJ1-4. The length of the CDR3 is 15 residues. The germline V gene has CDR1 KGHSH and CDR2 LQKENI. The CDR3 here is CASSPPSVQNEKLFF. Supplemented by reference TRBV18 and TRBJ1-4, the full variable domain reads NAGVMQNPRHLVRRRGQEARLRCSPMKGHSHVYWYRQLPEEGLKFMVYLQKENIIDESGMPKERFSAEFPKEGPSILRIQQVVRGDSAAYFCASSPPSVQNEKLFFGSGTQLSVL.

The V call is TRBV7-9, the J call TRBJ2-3; TCRdb outputs TRBD1, but without DNA this stays unchecked. The CDR3 is 13 residues long. Germline assignment: CDR1 SEHNR and CDR2 FQNEAQ (reference sequence). This chain's CDR3 is CATKGEYTDTQYF. Full variable domain (outside the CDR3, taken from reference TRBV7-9 and TRBJ2-3): DTGVSQNPRHKITKRGQNVTFRCDPISEHNRLYWYRQTLGQGPEFLTYFQNEAQLEKSRLLSDRFSAERPKGSFSTLEIQRTEQGDSAMYLCATKGEYTDTQYFGPGTRLTVL.

This chain joins TRBV19 and TRBJ1-5; TCRdb reports TRBD1, a call that lacks DNA to check it against. This CDR3 has 15 amino acids. Germline assignment: CDR1 LNHDA and CDR2 SQIVND (reference sequence). The CDR3 protein is CASRFGSAGSPSQHF. Filled out from reference TRBV19 and TRBJ1-5, the complete variable domain reads DGGITQSPKYLFRKEGQNVTLSCEQNLNHDAMYWYRQDPGQGLRLIYYSQIVNDFQKGDIAEGYSVSREKKESFPLTVTSAQKNPTAFYLCASRFGSAGSPSQHFGDGTRLSIL.

This sequence joins TRBV12-3 or TRBV12-4 and TRBJ1-2. The CDR3 is 13 amino acids. This CDR3 is CASSLGSTYGYTF.

This sequence joins TRBV6-1 and TRBJ2-1; TCRdb outputs TRBD1, but without DNA this stays unchecked. CDR1 is MNHNS and CDR2 is SASEGT in the germline V gene. The length of the CDR3 is 14 residues. The CDR3 region is CASLRDVSYNEQFF.